Included here is one T cell receptor (beta chain) sequence, with context. The data are from a study of technical replicates of blood from a few donors. This CDR3 is built from 18 residues. The protocol was immunoSEQ multiplex PCR, while the TCRdb copy is restricted to in-frame clones and leaves out a portion. In the table there are 60,000 to 65,000 clones, over 75% of which are singletons. The chain uses TRBV12-2 and TRBJ2-1; the table's TRBD2 call for D was not verified on the DNA. TRBV12-2 is classified as a pseudogene. Sequences were obtained from PBMCs. The source of this sequence is a human donor in good health. Some clones in this sample may be carry-over from other donors' samples. Here the CDR3 reads CASRLPAQERGGDNEQFF. In nucleotides, the CDR3 is TGTGCAAGTCGCTTACCCGCCCAAGAGCGGGGGGGTGACAATGAGCAGTTCTTC.